The clone carrying this T cell receptor beta chain has just one count. Antigen unknown. This sample stems from a study of vaccination effects on CD4 cells after COVID-19. Study at large: Pools of viral peptides were used by the ViraFEST assay to expand antigen-specific CD4+ T cells ahead of sequencing. Peptides at approximately 10 ug/ml and IL-2 at 10 IU/ml were added to 1.5 million to 2.5 million PBMC per well.

The method was immunoSEQ multiplex PCR; TCRdb's version includes in-frame clones alone and lacks a portion of them. The sample carries about 74,000 clones, approximately 77% recorded once. With 3 bases removed from V and 7 bases from J, the gap between germline ends came to 11 bases. Germline CDR1 is SGHDT and CDR2 is YYEEEE. The CDR3 is made up of 14 amino acids. CD4+ T cell isolation took place after less than 13 days of culture. The sample consisted of CD4+ T cells from PBMCs cultured without peptide, taken before COVID-19 vaccination. The rearrangement joins TRBV5-6 to TRBJ1-6; D not certain. The clonotype was recovered from a human donor who received a COVID-19 vaccine. In nucleotides, the CDR3 is TGTGCCAGCAGCTCTAAAACGGACAATTCACCCCTCCACTTT. Its translation: CASSSKTDNSPLHF.